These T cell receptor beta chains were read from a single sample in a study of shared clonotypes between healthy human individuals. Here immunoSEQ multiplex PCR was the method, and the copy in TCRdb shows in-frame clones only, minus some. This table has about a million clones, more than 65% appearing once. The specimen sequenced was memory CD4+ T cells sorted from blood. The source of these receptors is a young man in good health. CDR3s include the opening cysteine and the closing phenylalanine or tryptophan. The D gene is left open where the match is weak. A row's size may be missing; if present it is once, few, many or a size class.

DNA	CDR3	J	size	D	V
TGTGCCAGCAGTCCAGGGAGGCGGACGGAGACCCAGTACTTC	CASSPGRRTETQYF	TRBJ2-5	-	-	TRBV14
TGTGCCAGCAGCTTAGACTTGGGGTCACAAGCGTTTTTT	CASSLDLGSQAFF	TRBJ1-4	-	-	TRBV7-6
TGTGCCAGCAGTTTAGACGACATCGGTACGAGAGGCTACACCTTC	CASSLDDIGTRGYTF	TRBJ1-2	-	-	TRBV28
TGTGCCAGCAGCGTAGCTGGAGGACTAGGGCAAGAGACCCAGTACTTC	CASSVAGGLGQETQYF	TRBJ2-5	-	TRBD2	TRBV9
TGTGCCAGTAGTATGTCCCGGAACAGTAACTATGGCTACACCTTC	CASSMSRNSNYGYTF	TRBJ1-2	few	-	TRBV19
TGTGCCAGCCCGGGACTTTCTGAAGGTCAGCCCCAGCATTTT	CASPGLSEGQPQHF	TRBJ1-5	-	-	TRBV6-1
TGTGCCAGCAGTCCGCGGACAGGGGGGTTCTATGGCTACACCTTC	CASSPRTGGFYGYTF	TRBJ1-2	-	TRBD1	TRBV28
TGTGCCAGCAGCTTGGAGGGCCCTGCAAGCTCTGGAAACACCATATATTTT	CASSLEGPASSGNTIYF	TRBJ1-3	-	-	TRBV5-4
TGTGCCAGTAGAGAATGGGGGAACGCTGAAGCTTTCTTT	CASREWGNAEAFF	TRBJ1-1	-	-	TRBV19
TGTGCCAGTAGTGTGGACAGGGGGCTCGCTGAAGCTTTCTTT	CASSVDRGLAEAFF	TRBJ1-1	-	TRBD1	TRBV19
TGTGCCAGCAGCGTCGAGTTGATGAACACTGAAGCTTTCTTT	CASSVELMNTEAFF	TRBJ1-1	once	-	TRBV5-6
TGTGCCAGCAGTCCATCTGGGCAGCCCCAGCATTTT	CASSPSGQPQHF	TRBJ1-5	-	-	TRBV2
TGCGCCAGCAGTGAGTCGGGCGGGGGGGGCCAAGAGACCCAGTACTTC	CASSESGGGGQETQYF	TRBJ2-5	-	TRBD2	TRBV10-2
TGTGCCAGCAGTTCCCAGCAGAACACTGAAGCTTTCTTT	CASSSQQNTEAFF	TRBJ1-1	-	-	TRBV6-5
TGTGCCAGCTCGACGACCTTAACCAATCAGCCCCAGCATTTT	CASSTTLTNQPQHF	TRBJ1-5	-	-	TRBV21-1
TGTGCCAGCTCACCACCCGGAGGGTACCAAGAGACCCAGTACTTC	CASSPPGGYQETQYF	TRBJ2-5	-	-	TRBV18
TGTGCCAGCAGCCCCAGGGGAGGGGCGAGTGGAAACACCATATATTTT	CASSPRGGASGNTIYF	TRBJ1-3	-	-	TRBV2
TGTGCCAGTAGTTCCGACAGACTAGCCAAAAACATTCAGTACTTC	CASSSDRLAKNIQYF	TRBJ2-4	-	-	TRBV19
TGTGCCACGAGAGACAGGGATACTGAAGCTTTCTTT	CATRDRDTEAFF	TRBJ1-1	few	TRBD1	TRBV19
TGTGCCAGCAGTTCCGCTAGTAGCGGGAACACCGGGGAGCTGTTTTTT	CASSSASSGNTGELFF	TRBJ2-2	-	-	TRBV28
TGTGCCAGCAGCGTTTATGGGACAGGGAACTGGGGTGAGCAGTTCTTC	CASSVYGTGNWGEQFF	TRBJ2-1	-	TRBD1	TRBV9
TGCAGCGTTGAGCCCACCGGGACTAGCCTCAATGAGCAGTTCTTC	CSVEPTGTSLNEQFF	TRBJ2-1	once	TRBD2	TRBV29-1
TGTGCCAGCAGCTCAAGGACAGGATCCTACGAGCAGTACTTC	CASSSRTGSYEQYF	TRBJ2-7	-	TRBD1	TRBV5-4
TGTGCCAGCAGCTCCCCCGGTCAAGGCGGCGACGAGCAGTACTTC	CASSSPGQGGDEQYF	TRBJ2-7	-	-	TRBV7-2
TGTGCCAGCTCAGGAACCGGGACGGGACACTACAATGAGCAGTTCTTC	CASSGTGTGHYNEQFF	TRBJ2-1	-	-	TRBV18
TGTGCCATCATGTCAGGGACGGTTAACACTGAAGCTTTCTTT	CAIMSGTVNTEAFF	TRBJ1-1	-	-	TRBV10-3
TGTGCCAGCAGTCGCGGGGACAGGGGTGATTATGGCTACACCTTC	CASSRGDRGDYGYTF	TRBJ1-2	once	TRBD1	TRBV6-5
TGCAGCGTTCAATCGGGACAGAATAATTCACCCCTCCACTTT	CSVQSGQNNSPLHF	TRBJ1-6	-	TRBD1	TRBV29-1
TGTGCCAGCAGCTGGGGAGGGGGGAACGGCTACACCTTC	CASSWGGGNGYTF	TRBJ1-2	-	-	TRBV5-4
TGTGCCAGCAAACGGGGACAGCGGAAGAACTATGGCTACACCTTC	CASKRGQRKNYGYTF	TRBJ1-2	-	TRBD1	TRBV28
TGTGCCAGCAGTTACGAGAGGGACACTGAAGCTTTCTTT	CASSYERDTEAFF	TRBJ1-1	-	-	TRBV6-5
TGTGCCAGCAGCTTAGTACGGGACAATGAGCAGTTCTTC	CASSLVRDNEQFF	TRBJ2-1	-	-	TRBV7-8
TGTGCCAGCAGTTTACTAGCGGGGAGAGATACGCAGTATTTT	CASSLLAGRDTQYF	TRBJ2-3	few	TRBD2	TRBV27
TGTGCCAGCAGATCGGGCCACTATGGCTACACCTTC	CASRSGHYGYTF	TRBJ1-2	-	-	TRBV6-5
TGCGCCAGCAGCGAACAGGGTGCTAGCACAGATACGCAGTATTTT	CASSEQGASTDTQYF	TRBJ2-3	-	-	TRBV4-3
TGTGCCAGCAGCCAAGTCACCCCCACTACTTACGAGCAGTACTTC	CASSQVTPTTYEQYF	TRBJ2-7	-	-	TRBV14
TGTGCCTGGAGCGCTACTGGCACCGGGGAGCTGTTTTTT	CAWSATGTGELFF	TRBJ2-2	-	-	TRBV30
TGCGCCAGCAGCTCTGGGGACAGAATGAACACTGAAGCTTTCTTT	CASSSGDRMNTEAFF	TRBJ1-1	-	TRBD1	TRBV5-1
TGTGCCAGCAGAGCCCCCGGCGAGCAGTACTTC	CASRAPGEQYF	TRBJ2-7	-	-	TRBV6-6
TGCGCCAGCAGTGAGCCACCAGGAGGGGTTCATCAGCCCCAGCATTTT	CASSEPPGGVHQPQHF	TRBJ1-5	-	-	TRBV10-2
TGTGCCAGCAGTTCGCCCGGGGGCAACTATGGCTACACCTTC	CASSSPGGNYGYTF	TRBJ1-2	-	-	TRBV6-5
TGTGCCAGCAGCGTAGGACAGAGAGGGACTGAAGCTTTCTTT	CASSVGQRGTEAFF	TRBJ1-1	few	-	TRBV9
TGCACCACCCCAGCGACTATATCAAACTACGAGCAGTACTTC	CTTPATISNYEQYF	TRBJ2-7	-	-	TRBV1
TGTGCCAGCAGCGGGGGACAGCTCTATAATTCACCCCTCCACTTT	CASSGGQLYNSPLHF	TRBJ1-6	-	TRBD1	TRBV5-5
TGTGCCAGCAGGCTAAACAGGGATGATACTGAAGCTTTCTTT	CASRLNRDDTEAFF	TRBJ1-1	-	-	TRBV7-9
TGTGCCAGCAGTGAGACAGGGAACACTGAAGCTTTCTTT	CASSETGNTEAFF	TRBJ1-1	-	-	TRBV6-1
TGTGCCAGCAGTGAAGCGTTCCAGCTGTTTTTT	CASSEAFQLFF	TRBJ2-2	-	-	TRBV2
TGTGCCAGTAGGGAGACAGGCAGTCAGCCCCAGCATTTT	CASRETGSQPQHF	TRBJ1-5	-	-	TRBV19
TGTGCCAGCAGCTCCGGGACTAGCGGGGGGTGGAAAGAGACCCAGTACTTC	CASSSGTSGGWKETQYF	TRBJ2-5	-	TRBD2	TRBV5-4
TGTGCCAGCAGCGCCAGGGGGCGATTTAATTCACCCCTCCACTTT	CASSARGRFNSPLHF	TRBJ1-6	-	TRBD1	TRBV9
TGTGCCAGCAGCCCGCCCTTTGACAGGGACGAGCAGTACTTC	CASSPPFDRDEQYF	TRBJ2-7	-	TRBD1	TRBV5-4